These 3 T cell receptor beta chains came from one sample sequenced in a study of human thymus T cells. The protocol was immunoSEQ multiplex PCR, while the TCRdb copy is restricted to in-frame clones and leaves out a portion. The sample consists of more than 50,000 clones, 94% of them appearing once. Material: blood. The receptors derive from a boy in the first two years of life with a congenital heart defect but otherwise immunologically healthy.

V is TRBV7-9 and J is TRBJ2-2, with D possibly TRBD2 on 5 matching bases. Trimming cost V 4 bases and J 4 bases, with 25 bases left between them. This CDR3 contains 19 residues. Germline CDR1 SEHNR, CDR2 FQNEAQ (reference sequence). Here the CDR3 DNA reads TGTGCCAGCAGCTCTCCATCCGCTTTGGGCATCCGGGGCACCGGGGAGCTGTTTTTT. Translation: CASSSPSALGIRGTGELFF.

The chain joins TRBV21-1 to TRBJ2-3. TRBV21-1 is tagged as a pseudogene. The CDR3 is made up of 12 amino acids. The DNA for the CDR3 is TGTGCCAGCAGAAAAGGGGGGATTACGCAGTATTTT. Translating gives CASRKGGITQYF.

This chain joins TRBV29-1 and TRBJ2-7, with D possibly matching TRBD2 (7 bases). Germline CDR1 reads SQVTM; CDR2 reads ANQGSEA. V was pared by 4 bases and J by 2 bases, with 9 bases between. CDR3 size: 12 residues. The CDR3 nucleotides are TGCAGCGTTGGGGGGGGCCCCTACGAGCAGTACTTC. It codes for CSVGGGPYEQYF.